This entry lists 28 T cell receptor beta chains sequenced from one sample in a study of human T cells and chemical hapten exposure. TCRdb re-called the RACE reads with MiXCR, one entry per CDR3 protein. The profile shows 35,000 to 45,000 distinct CDR3 sequences, about 8.9% of them singletons. Time point meaning: patch test 2, 6 weeks after DPC sensitization. Documented treatment: therapeutic diphenylcyclopropenone sensitization with weekly scalp DPC. The material sequenced was whole blood, taken in connection with sensitization to the hapten diphenylcyclopropenone (DPC). These receptors all come from a middle-aged woman with alopecia areata. Some clones in this sample may be carry-over from other donors' samples.

This clonotype was counted at least ten times. This chain uses TRBV6-1 with TRBJ1-2; D is unresolved. Trimming removed 6 bases from V and 7 bases from J, with 21 bases in between. Germline V lookup: CDR1 MNHNS, CDR2 SASEGT. The CDR3 has 15 residues. In nucleotides, the CDR3 is TGTGCCAGCAGCCTAAGTGGATCAGGACCGGGTGGCTACACCTTC. It yields the protein CASSLSGSGPGGYTF.

The table lists this clonotype with many counts. V usage is TRBV14 and J usage is TRBJ1-6, with 7 bases lining up with TRBD1. The ends lost 4 bases at V and 7 bases at J; junction bases unmatched: 7. The CDR3 runs 15 residues. Germline CDR1 SGHDN, CDR2 FVKESK. DNA for the CDR3: TGTGCCAGCAGCCGGATGACAGGGCCGAATTCACCCCTCCACTTT. It is translated as CASSRMTGPNSPLHF.

By sample share, this clonotype is medium-sized. The chain uses TRBV4-1 and TRBJ2-5; D is unresolved. Looked up from germline, CDR1 is MGHRA and CDR2 is YSYEKL. V was clipped by 0 bases and J by 0 bases, with 8 bases between them. The CDR3 has 15 residues. The CDR3 nucleotides read TGCGCCAGCAGCCAAGATCCTGGCGACCAAGAGACCCAGTACTTC. It yields the protein CASSQDPGDQETQYF.

This clonotype was seen repeatedly, ten times or more. This sequence joins TRBV6-2 or TRBV6-3 and TRBJ2-3; D remains ambiguous. Trimming cost V 2 bases and J 4 bases, with 13 bases left between them. The CDR3 covers 15 residues. Germline assignment: CDR1 MNHEY and CDR2 SVGEGT. CDR3 sequence: CASSYIGSLADTQYF. The CDR3 nucleotides read TGTGCCAGCAGTTACATCGGGTCTCTCGCAGATACGCAGTATTTT.

This clonotype was counted many times. This chain connects TRBV29-1 to TRBJ1-6; D is uncertain. The CDR3 has 13 residues. From germline, CDR1 is SQVTM and CDR2 ANQGSEA. The V and J ends lost 5 bases and 8 bases respectively, with 13 bases between them. The CDR3 spells CSVKVRIDSPLHF. CDR3 coding DNA: TGCAGCGTTAAGGTACGGATCGATTCACCCCTCCACTTT.

In this sample, this clonotype turned up a few times. The V call is TRBV2, the J call TRBJ1-1, with D possibly TRBD1 on 5 matching bases. Germline CDR1 and CDR2: SNHLY and FYNNEI. The CDR3 has 15 amino acids. The V gene lost 0 bases and the J gene lost 1 base, with 9 bases spanning the gap. CDR3 bases: TGTGCCAGCAGTGAAGCGCTGGGGCAGAACACTGAAGCTTTCTTT. It yields the protein CASSEALGQNTEAFF.

This clonotype was seen many times. The chain employs TRBV28 and TRBJ1-5, with D perhaps TRBD1 (5 bases). CDR3 length: 16 residues. The germline CDR1 and CDR2 sequences are MDHEN and SYDVKM. V lost 10 bases and J lost 6, with 25 bases in between. The CDR3 sequence is CATVWGVGATGQPQHF. DNA of the CDR3: TGTGCCACCGTTTGGGGGGTAGGTGCCACGGGTCAGCCCCAGCATTTT.

In this sample, this clonotype turned up a few times. This CDR3 reads CASSFGTFLETEAFF. The CDR3 DNA reads TGCGCCAGCAGCTTCGGGACCTTTTTGGAAACTGAAGCTTTCTTT. The chain couples TRBV5-1 to TRBJ1-1; the D gene is possibly TRBD1 (5 bases). V was trimmed by 2 bases and J by 5 bases, leaving 16 bases between them. Per germline, CDR1 SGHRS and CDR2 YFSETQ. CDR3 length: 15 residues.

V and J are TRBV28 and TRBJ1-5; D gene ambiguous. V lost 4 bases, J lost 9 bases, and 13 bases lay in between. The germline gives CDR1 MDHEN, CDR2 SYDVKM. This CDR3 is 13 amino acids long. CDR3 nucleotides: TGTGCCAGCAGTTCACCAGGAGTCGCGCCCCAGCATTTT. Translated: CASSSPGVAPQHF.

There are a few counts of this clonotype. This CDR3 is CASSQDRHTPLHF. CDR3 nucleotides: TGCGCCAGCAGCCAAGATAGGCATACCCCCCTCCACTTT. The chain couples TRBV4-3 to TRBJ1-6, with D hard to call. Trimming stripped 0 bases from V and 13 bases from J, with 10 bases between. The V gene's germline CDR1 is LGHNA and CDR2 YSLEER. This CDR3 has 13 residues.

This clonotype was seen ten or more times. The rearrangement uses TRBV6-1 and TRBJ1-2; the D gene is possibly TRBD1 (6 bases). The germline V and J ends were trimmed by 8 bases and 4 bases, with 23 bases remaining between them. The germline CDR1 and CDR2 sequences are MNHNS and SASEGT. CDR3 length: 16 amino acids. The CDR3 DNA reads TGTGCCAGCGCGAGAAGTATGGGGGGCGCGATCTATGGCTACACCTTC. This codes for CASARSMGGAIYGYTF.

V is TRBV9 and J is TRBJ2-3; TRBD2 matches 7 bases. The germline CDR1 and CDR2 sequences are SGDLS and YYNGEE. The CDR3 contains 14 residues. Trimming at V came to 4 bases and at J to 0 bases, leaving 2 bases not matched to a gene. This chain's CDR3 is CASSSRGSTDTQYF. DNA of the CDR3: TGTGCCAGCAGCTCGCGGGGGAGCACAGATACGCAGTATTTT.

J is TRBJ2-7 and V is TRBV11-2; a possible D gene is TRBD2 (5 bases). Germline values: CDR1 SGHAT, CDR2 FQNNGV. This CDR3 contains 12 residues. V dropped 7 bases and J dropped 3 bases, with 10 bases sitting between them. The CDR3 DNA follows: TGTGCCAGCACCCGAGACTACTACGAGCAGTACTTC. Translating it yields CASTRDYYEQYF.

The chain links TRBV5-1 to TRBJ2-5; D is unclear. The V gene's germline CDR1 is SGHRS and CDR2 YFSETQ. V was cut by 0 bases and J by 5 bases, with 5 bases left in between. CDR3 length: 12 residues. This CDR3 is CASSLGLETQYF. In nucleotides, the CDR3 is TGCGCCAGCAGCTTGGGGTTGGAGACCCAGTACTTC.

This clonotype was detected many times. The rearrangement uses TRBV12-3 or TRBV12-4 and TRBJ2-3, with D possibly matching TRBD1 (8 bases). The length of the CDR3 is 16 residues. V lost 5 bases, J lost 1 base, and 16 bases lay in between. The CDR3 region has the DNA TGTGCCAGCAGTCCCAGGGGGCGGGGGCGCACAGATACGCAGTATTTT. Translating gives CASSPRGRGRTDTQYF.

The sample holds many counts of this clonotype. The rearrangement uses TRBV6-2 or TRBV6-3 and TRBJ2-3; a possible D gene is TRBD2 (6 bases). Germline V CDR1 and CDR2: MNHEY, SVGEGT. Trimming stripped 4 bases from V and 10 bases from J, with 15 bases between. The CDR3 contains 13 residues. DNA of the CDR3: TGTGCCAGCAGTTTGCGGGGAGCGCTATCGCAGTATTTT. This codes for CASSLRGALSQYF.

This clonotype was observed at least ten times. The rearrangement links TRBV3-1 to TRBJ1-2; D not resolved. Looked up from germline, CDR1 is LGHDT and CDR2 is YNNKEL (reference sequence). V was shortened by 1 base and J by 7 bases, with 4 bases between the two germline ends. The CDR3 covers 11 residues. The chain's CDR3 is CASSQGGGYTF. DNA of the CDR3: TGTGCCAGCAGCCAAGGGGGTGGCTACACCTTC.

This clonotype was recorded at least ten times. The V gene is TRBV20-1, the J gene TRBJ1-2; TRBD1 aligns across 7 bases. The CDR3 spans 12 residues. In germline, CDR1 is DFQATT, CDR2 SNEGSKA (reference sequence). The CDR3 DNA follows: TGCATCAGCAGAGACAGGGCCTATGGCTACACCTTC. It encodes CISRDRAYGYTF.

This clonotype was observed at least ten times. The chain combines TRBV2 with TRBJ2-5; no clear D gene. This CDR3 spans 12 amino acids. V dropped 5 bases and J dropped 5 bases, with 9 bases sitting between them. Germline CDR1 SNHLY, CDR2 FYNNEI. The CDR3 nucleotides are TGTGCCAGCAGTCCCCGCCGGGAGACCCAGTACTTC. Translating it yields CASSPRRETQYF.

In its sample, this clonotype was seen a few times. This chain uses TRBV7-2 with TRBJ1-2; possibly TRBD1 for D (5 bases). The germline V gene has CDR1 SGHTA and CDR2 FQGNSA. The CDR3 length is 13 residues. V gave up 6 bases and J gave up 5 bases, with 13 bases separating them. The CDR3 sequence: CASSWDRRYGYTF. CDR3 sequence (DNA): TGTGCCAGCAGTTGGGACCGAAGATATGGCTACACCTTC.

This clonotype was counted at least ten times. The chain links TRBV29-1 to TRBJ1-1, with D perhaps TRBD1 (5 bases). This CDR3 contains 12 residues. Germline CDR1 and CDR2: SQVTM and ANQGSEA. V lost 7 bases and J lost 1, with 10 bases in between. The CDR3 DNA reads TGCAGCGGTCAGACAGAGAACACTGAAGCTTTCTTT. It translates to CSGQTENTEAFF.

This clonotype has just a few counts. CDR3 nucleotides: TGTGCCAGCGCCCCGACCCGAGGCACTCTGGGGCCCCAGCATTTT. Protein: CASAPTRGTLGPQHF. This rearrangement joins TRBV28 to TRBJ1-5; D is undetermined. Germline-derived CDR1 and CDR2 are MDHEN and SYDVKM. Trimming pared 8 bases from V and 9 bases from J, leaving 23 bases between. The CDR3 is 15 residues long.

This clonotype was recorded at least ten times. This chain links TRBV7-9 with TRBJ2-1; maybe TRBD2 (5 bases). Trimming removed 7 bases from V and 5 bases from J, with 15 bases in between. Germline V gene sequence: CDR1 SEHNR, CDR2 FQNEAQ (reference sequence). The CDR3 runs to 14 residues. The CDR3 sequence: CASTVPGVNNEQFF. In nucleotides, the CDR3 is TGTGCCAGCACCGTTCCCGGGGTCAACAATGAGCAGTTCTTC.

Concerning this clonotype: One base away lies a much larger clone, so this may be a sequencing read error. This rearrangement joins TRBV18 to TRBJ1-3; no reliable D call. This CDR3 is built from 15 residues. Per germline, CDR1 KGHSH and CDR2 LQKENI. CDR3 residues: CASSPSEKSGDTIYF. The DNA of the CDR3 is TGTGCCAGCTCACCAAGCGAGAAGTCTGGAGACACCATATATTTT. Combining the CDR3 with reference TRBV18 and TRBJ1-3 gives the whole variable domain NAGVMQNPRHLVRRRGQEARLRCSPMKGHSHVYWYRQLPEEGLKFMVYLQKENIIDESGMPKERFSAEFPKEGPSILRIQQVVRGDSAAYFCASSPSEKSGDTIYFGEGSWLTVV.

In this sample, this clonotype is medium-sized. The chain employs TRBV5-5 and TRBJ1-5, with 10 bases lining up with TRBD1. After removal of 4 bases from V and 2 bases from J, the junction contained 6 bases not matched to a gene. The CDR3 spans 16 residues. CDR1 is SGHKS, CDR2 YYEKEE, per germline (reference sequence). CDR3 residues: CASSPRQGAGNQPQHF. The CDR3 DNA is TGTGCCAGCAGCCCTAGACAGGGGGCTGGCAATCAGCCCCAGCATTTT.

This clonotype was detected ten times or more. CDR3 loop: CASSLFWSLQPNQPQHF. CDR3 sequence (DNA): TGTGCCAGCAGCTTGTTTTGGTCTCTCCAGCCCAATCAGCCCCAGCATTTT. The chain recombines TRBV5-5 with TRBJ1-5; D not certain. Trimming left V 1 base short and J 3 bases short, with 17 bases between. Germline V gene lookup returns CDR1 SGHKS and CDR2 YYEKEE (reference sequence). The CDR3 spans 17 residues.

The chain joins TRBV3-1 to TRBJ2-5; weak D call: TRBD2 (6 bases). The germline gives CDR1 LGHDT, CDR2 YNNKEL (reference sequence). This CDR3 is 13 amino acids long. Trimming removed 5 bases from V and 7 bases from J, with 14 bases in between. The CDR3 nucleotides read TGTGCCAGCAGCTCCCGGACTATGGGGACCCAGTACTTC. It yields the protein CASSSRTMGTQYF.

This clonotype came up many times. J is TRBJ2-7 and V is TRBV7-9; D is unclear. Per germline, CDR1 SEHNR and CDR2 FQNEAQ (reference sequence). This CDR3 comprises 12 residues. Trimming removed 5 bases from V and 6 bases from J, with 11 bases in between. This CDR3 is CASSPGRGEQYF. The DNA of the CDR3 is TGTGCCAGCAGCCCGGGCCGAGGCGAGCAGTACTTC. The full variable domain, with the rest looked up from reference TRBV7-9 and TRBJ2-7, is DTGVSQNPRHKITKRGQNVTFRCDPISEHNRLYWYRQTLGQGPEFLTYFQNEAQLEKSRLLSDRFSAERPKGSFSTLEIQRTEQGDSAMYLCASSPGRGEQYFGPGTRLTVT.